Sequencing of this T cell receptor beta chain was carried out in a study of T cell responses to AZD1222 COVID-19 vaccine. Notes on the study in general: Repertoire collection took place solely once the T cell response had peaked. Nearly half of unique spike-specific TCRs reportedly avoided B.1.351 and B.1.1.7 mutated regions.

Worth noting for this clone: Its antigen is unknown.

CDR3 length: 15 amino acids. Between the trimmed V and J ends, which lost 1 base and 0 bases, there was a span of 8 bases. The germline V gene has CDR1 SGHTA and CDR2 FQGNSA. Clones were read by immunoSEQ multiplex PCR, and TCRdb kept only the in-frame ones, dropping some. The data show 95,000 to 150,000 clones, with about 88% seen just once and 3% held by the top ten. The clonotype was recovered from an adult who received the AZD1222 COVID-19 vaccine. This sample comprised peripheral blood, obtained 28 days after the second AZD1222 dose. The chain uses TRBV7-2 and TRBJ2-3; D may be TRBD2 (6 bases). The CDR3 protein is CASSLVAASTDTQYF. The CDR3 DNA sequence: TGTGCCAGCAGCTTAGTAGCGGCTAGCACAGATACGCAGTATTTT.